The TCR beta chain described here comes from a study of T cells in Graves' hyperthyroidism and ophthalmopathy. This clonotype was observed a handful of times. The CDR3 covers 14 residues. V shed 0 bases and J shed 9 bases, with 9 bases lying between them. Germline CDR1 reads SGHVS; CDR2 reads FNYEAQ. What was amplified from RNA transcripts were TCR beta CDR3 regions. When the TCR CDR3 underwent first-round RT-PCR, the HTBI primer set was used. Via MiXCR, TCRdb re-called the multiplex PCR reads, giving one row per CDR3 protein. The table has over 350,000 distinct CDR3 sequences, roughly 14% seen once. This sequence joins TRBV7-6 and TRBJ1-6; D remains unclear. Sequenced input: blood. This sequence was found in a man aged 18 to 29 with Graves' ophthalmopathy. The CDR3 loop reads CASSLAVRGSPLHF. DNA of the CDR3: TGTGCCAGCAGCTTAGCAGTACGGGGTTCACCCCTCCACTTT.